This TCR beta chain was sequenced for a study of CD8 T cells in ankylosing spondylitis. The germline gives CDR1 LNHNV, CDR2 YYDKDF (reference sequence). This CDR3 has 13 amino acids. Deletions cut 4 bases from V and 5 bases from J, with 11 bases between. General observations from the study: Ankylosing spondylitis blood appeared to be characterized by a TCR beta motif of 8 or 9 highly homologous variants. CD8+ by phenotype, disease-linked clones were relatively rare in peripheral blood. The authors reported significant enrichment of disease-linked clones in matched ankylosing spondylitis synovial fluid.

As to this clonotype: Its antigen remains unknown.

Researchers built TCR beta libraries using quantitative 5'-RACE with molecular barcodes. TCRdb reprocessed the 5' RACE reads with MiXCR, giving one entry per CDR3 protein. The sample lists under 250,000 distinct CDR3 sequences, roughly a third occurring once. The origin of this receptor is a male donor with ankylosing spondylitis or in good health (not recorded which). The chain uses TRBV15 and TRBJ1-2, with a weak D call TRBD1 (5 bases). Sequencing input: blood, either unsorted or a sorted T cell fraction (not recorded which). Here the CDR3 DNA reads TGTGCCACCAGCACTCGACAGACTTATGGCTACACCTTC. Protein product: CATSTRQTYGYTF.